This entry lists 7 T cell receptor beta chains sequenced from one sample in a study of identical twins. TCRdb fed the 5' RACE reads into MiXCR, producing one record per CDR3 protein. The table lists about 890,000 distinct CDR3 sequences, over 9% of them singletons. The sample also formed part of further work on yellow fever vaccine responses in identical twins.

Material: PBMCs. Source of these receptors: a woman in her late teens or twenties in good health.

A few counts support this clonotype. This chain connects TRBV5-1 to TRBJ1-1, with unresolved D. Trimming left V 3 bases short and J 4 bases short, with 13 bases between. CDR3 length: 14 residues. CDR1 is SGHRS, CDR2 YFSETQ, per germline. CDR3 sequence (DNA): TGCGCCAGCAGCTCCTCTGAATCGGGCACTGAAGCTTTCTTT. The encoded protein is CASSSSESGTEAFF.

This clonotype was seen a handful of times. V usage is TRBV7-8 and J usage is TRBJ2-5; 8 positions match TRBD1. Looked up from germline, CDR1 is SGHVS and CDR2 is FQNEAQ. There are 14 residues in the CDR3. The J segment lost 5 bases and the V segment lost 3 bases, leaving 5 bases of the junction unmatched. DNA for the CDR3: TGTGCCAGCAGCTTCGACAGGGGATGGGAGACCCAGTACTTC. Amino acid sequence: CASSFDRGWETQYF.

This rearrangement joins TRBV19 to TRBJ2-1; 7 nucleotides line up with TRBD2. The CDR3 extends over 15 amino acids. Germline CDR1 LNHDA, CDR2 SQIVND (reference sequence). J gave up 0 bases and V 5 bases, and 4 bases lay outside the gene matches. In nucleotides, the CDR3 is TGTGCCAGTAGTTCGGGACTAAACTCCTACAATGAGCAGTTCTTC. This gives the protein CASSSGLNSYNEQFF.

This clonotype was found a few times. CDR3 DNA: TGTGCCAGCAAACCGGGACAGGGGACCAACACTGAAGCTTTCTTT. It yields the protein CASKPGQGTNTEAFF. The V gene is TRBV19, the J gene TRBJ1-1; 10 bases fit TRBD1. The CDR3 contains 15 residues. CDR1 and CDR2 (germline): LNHDA, SQIVND (reference sequence). Trimming cost V 9 bases and J 2 bases; bases outside gene matches: 9.

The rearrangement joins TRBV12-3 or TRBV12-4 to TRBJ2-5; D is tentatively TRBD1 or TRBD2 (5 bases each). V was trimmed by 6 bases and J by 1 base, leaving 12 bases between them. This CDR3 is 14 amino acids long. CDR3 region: CASSSTGTQETQYF. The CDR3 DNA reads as TGTGCCAGCAGCTCAACCGGGACCCAAGAGACCCAGTACTTC.

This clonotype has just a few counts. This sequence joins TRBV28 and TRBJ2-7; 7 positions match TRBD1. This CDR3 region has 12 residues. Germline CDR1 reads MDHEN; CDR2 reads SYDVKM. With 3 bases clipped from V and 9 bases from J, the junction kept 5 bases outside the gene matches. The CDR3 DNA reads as TGTGCCAGCAGTTTGAACAGGGGTGGGCAGTACTTC. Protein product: CASSLNRGGQYF.

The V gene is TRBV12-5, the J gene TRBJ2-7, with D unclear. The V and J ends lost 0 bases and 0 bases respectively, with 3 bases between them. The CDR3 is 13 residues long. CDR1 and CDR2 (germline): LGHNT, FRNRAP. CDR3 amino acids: CASGLVGSYEQYF. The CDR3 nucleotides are TGTGCTAGTGGTTTGGTAGGCTCCTACGAGCAGTACTTC. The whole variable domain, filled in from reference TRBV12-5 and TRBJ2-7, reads DARVTQTPRHKVTEMGQEVTMRCQPILGHNTVFWYRQTMMQGLELLAYFRNRAPLDDSGMPKDRFSAEMPDATLATLKIQPSEPRDSAVYFCASGLVGSYEQYFGPGTRLTVT.